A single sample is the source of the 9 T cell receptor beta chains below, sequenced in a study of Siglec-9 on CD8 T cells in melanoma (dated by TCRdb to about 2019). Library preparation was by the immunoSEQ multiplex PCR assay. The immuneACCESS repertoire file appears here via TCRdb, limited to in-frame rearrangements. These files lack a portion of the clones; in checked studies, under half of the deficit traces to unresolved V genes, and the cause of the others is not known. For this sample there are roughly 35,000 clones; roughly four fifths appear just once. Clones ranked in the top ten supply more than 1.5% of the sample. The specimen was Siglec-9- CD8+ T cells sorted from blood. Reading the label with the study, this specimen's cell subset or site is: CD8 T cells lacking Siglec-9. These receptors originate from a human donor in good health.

The CDR3 DNA is TGCGCCAGCAGCTTGGTCGGGGACCACTATGGCTACACCTTC. Its translation is CASSLVGDHYGYTF. The chain has TRBV5-1 and TRBJ1-2; a possible D gene is TRBD1 (5 bases). V dropped 0 bases and J dropped 3 bases, with 9 bases sitting between them. Looked up from germline, CDR1 is SGHRS and CDR2 is YFSETQ. This CDR3 has 14 amino acids.

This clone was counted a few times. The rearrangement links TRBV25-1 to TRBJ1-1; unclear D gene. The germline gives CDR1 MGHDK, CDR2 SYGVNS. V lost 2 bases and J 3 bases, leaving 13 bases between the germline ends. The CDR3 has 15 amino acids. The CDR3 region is CASSELGAVDTEAFF. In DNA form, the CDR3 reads TGTGCCAGCAGTGAACTGGGCGCCGTGGACACTGAAGCTTTCTTT.

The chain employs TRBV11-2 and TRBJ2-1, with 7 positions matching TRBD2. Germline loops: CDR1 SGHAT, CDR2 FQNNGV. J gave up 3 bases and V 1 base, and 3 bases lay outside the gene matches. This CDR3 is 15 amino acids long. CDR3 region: CASSLAASGYNEQFF. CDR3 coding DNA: TGTGCCAGCAGCTTAGCGGCTAGCGGCTACAATGAGCAGTTCTTC.

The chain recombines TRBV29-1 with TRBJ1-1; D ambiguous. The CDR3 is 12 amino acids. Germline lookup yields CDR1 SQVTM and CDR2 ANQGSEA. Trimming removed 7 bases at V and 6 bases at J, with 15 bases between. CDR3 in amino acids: CSGTGNFSEAFF. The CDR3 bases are TGCAGCGGGACCGGGAATTTTTCTGAAGCTTTCTTT.

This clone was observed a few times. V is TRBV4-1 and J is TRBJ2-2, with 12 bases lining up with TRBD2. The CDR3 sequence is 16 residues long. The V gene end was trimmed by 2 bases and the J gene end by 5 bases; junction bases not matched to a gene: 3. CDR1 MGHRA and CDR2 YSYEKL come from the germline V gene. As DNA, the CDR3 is TGCGCCAGCAGCCAACGCACTAGCGGGAGGACCGGGGAGCTGTTTTTT. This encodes CASSQRTSGRTGELFF.

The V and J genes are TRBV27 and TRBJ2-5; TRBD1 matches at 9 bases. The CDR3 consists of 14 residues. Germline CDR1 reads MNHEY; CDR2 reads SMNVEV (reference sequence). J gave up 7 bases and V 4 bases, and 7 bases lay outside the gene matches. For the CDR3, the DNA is TGTGCCAGCAGTTCCACAGGGGGCCAGGGGACCCAGTACTTC. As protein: CASSSTGGQGTQYF.

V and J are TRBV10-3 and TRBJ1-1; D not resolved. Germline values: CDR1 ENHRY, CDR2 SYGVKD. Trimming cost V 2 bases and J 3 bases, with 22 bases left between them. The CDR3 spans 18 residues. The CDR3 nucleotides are TGTGCCATCAGTGAGGTTTCCGAAATCACCGGCCAGGACACTGAAGCTTTCTTT. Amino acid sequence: CAISEVSEITGQDTEAFF.

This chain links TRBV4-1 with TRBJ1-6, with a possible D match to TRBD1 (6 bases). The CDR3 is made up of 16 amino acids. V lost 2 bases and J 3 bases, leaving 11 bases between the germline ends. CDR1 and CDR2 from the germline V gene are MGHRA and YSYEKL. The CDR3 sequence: CASSQKEGGYNSPLHF. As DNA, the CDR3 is TGCGCCAGCAGCCAAAAGGAGGGGGGCTATAATTCACCCCTCCACTTT.

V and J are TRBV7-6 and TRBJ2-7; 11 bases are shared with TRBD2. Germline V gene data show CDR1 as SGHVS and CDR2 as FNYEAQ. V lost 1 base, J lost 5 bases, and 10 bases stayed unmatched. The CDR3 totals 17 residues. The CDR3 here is CASSLGPSGGYGDEQYF. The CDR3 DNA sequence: TGTGCCAGCAGCTTAGGACCTAGCGGGGGGTACGGCGACGAGCAGTACTTC.